This TCR beta chain was sequenced during a study of T cells after yellow fever vaccination (dated by TCRdb to between 2018 and 2021). For the study in its entirety: The SMART-Seq v4 Ultra Low Input RNA kit was used to prepare libraries from fractions with low cell numbers. Two healthy male donors made up the cohort, one aged 18 to 30 years and the other aged 30 to 40 years. Blood was drawn at multiple timepoints before and after primary and secondary immunization, with bulk PBMC replicates and cell subsets isolated. Bulk TCR alpha and beta repertoires were sequenced longitudinally to track T-cell clones before and after primary and booster YFV17D yellow fever vaccination.

On this clonotype itself: Its antigen target is currently unknown. Within one base of it there is no much larger clone, and no base qualities were kept.

This specimen's treatment or condition label, per the study, means: live attenuated yellow fever vaccine strain. Two biological replicates of bulk PBMCs were collected at each blood-draw timepoint. A standard Ficoll-Paque protocol was used to isolate PBMCs from peripheral blood. TriZol was used to extract RNA from bulk PBMCs, from CD4 and CD8 fractions, and from dextramer-positive and dextramer-negative fractions. Including the terminal cysteine and phenylalanine, the CDR3 comprises 15 residues. Only the CDR3 portion is preserved as DNA: 45 bases, with reading frame beginning at the first base. Unmatched junction bases come to 7, with V trimmed by 5 bases and J by 5 bases. The germline V gene sets CDR1 to SGHTA and CDR2 to FQGNSA. What the work shows at the level of the full study, not this receptor alone: Computational filtering was required because FACS-sorted repertoires could contain abundant contaminating clonotypes from the bulk population. A small fraction of clonotypes showed up in both the CD4 and CD8 compartments, probably as a result of convergent recombination. Because the study included only two donors, the extent to which the findings can be generalized is limited. After the booster, most of the clones that had expanded following primary vaccination were detected again (around 97% of CD4 and around 90% of CD8), which suggests that memory was broadly maintained. Compared with the primary T-cell response, the secondary T-cell response was faster but weaker, reaching its peak on day 5 rather than on day 15.

TCR cDNA was synthesized by 5'RACE template switching, through which a universal primer site and unique molecular identifiers were introduced. Priming of cDNA synthesis was performed from both the TCR alpha and TCR beta constant segments. Library amplification used two PCR steps, and the second PCR step added sample barcodes and sequencing adapters. Sequencing of the libraries was done on either Illumina HiSeq 2500 (2x100 bp) or NovaSeq (2x150 bp). In the source study's methods: Reads were demultiplexed and collapsed into UMI consensus sequences with MIGEC, and V(D)J alignment was performed with MiXCR. Vaccine-responding clonotypes were identified with edgeR using replicate PBMC samples, with FDR below 0.01 and a log2 fold change above 5 up to day 15 being required. Each bulk clonotype was labeled CD4 or CD8 based on which sequenced repertoire, CD4 or CD8, contained the clonotype at higher abundance. The public reads were run again by TCRdb, first through fastp at Q25 and then through MiXCR, and only productive beta chains were kept. One record per CDR3 amino acid sequence lists the most common genes and DNA. TCRdb's processing, not the study's, gives the V and J calls here. The sample has about 630,000 distinct CDR3 sequences on record, over 9% of them singletons. 15% of the sample lies in the top ten.

The chain is assembled from TRBV7-2 and TRBJ1-4; 8 middle bases align to TRBD1. The TCR sequence derives from a man aged 25-45 years who received the YFV17D yellow fever vaccine. The sample here was PBMCs, taken on the day of the yellow fever booster vaccination. The DNA sequence is given as TGTGCCAGCAGCGCGAGACAGGGGAGGAATGAAAAACTGTTTTTT. Protein translation: CASSARQGRNEKLFF.